These 22 T cell receptor beta chains share one sample of origin, sequenced in a study of T cell changes during pregnancy in multiple sclerosis (dated by TCRdb to between 2018 and 2021). The library was obtained by the immunoSEQ multiplex PCR assay. TCRdb obtained this table from immuneACCESS and retained in-frame rearrangements with V and J assigned. These tables miss some clones; where compared with another copy, unresolved V genes account for less than half of the shortfall, and the remainder is unexplained. The sample data list some 96,000 clones, and around 92% of these were observed just once. The ten largest clones take up approximately 2% of the sample. Sequencing was performed on peripheral blood, taken after pregnancy. These receptors all come from a female donor with multiple sclerosis, enrolled in a pregnancy study.

The V call is TRBV27, the J call TRBJ2-3; D may be TRBD2 (6 bases). This CDR3 region has 15 residues. Trimming pared 3 bases from V and 7 bases from J, leaving 17 bases between. CDR1 and CDR2 from the germline V gene are MNHEY and SMNVEV (reference sequence). The CDR3 loop reads CASSFSSAFGYTQYF. CDR3 DNA: TGTGCCAGCAGTTTTTCTAGCGCCTTCGGGTATACGCAGTATTTT.

The V gene is TRBV11-3, the J gene TRBJ2-1, with 11 bases fitting TRBD2. This CDR3 spans 18 amino acids. Per germline, CDR1 SGHNT and CDR2 YENEEA. Trimming removed 2 bases from V and 3 bases from J; junction bases left unmatched: 9. As DNA, the CDR3 is TGTGCCAGCAGCTTATGGCCATTACTAGCGGGGGACTACAATGAGCAGTTCTTC. It codes for CASSLWPLLAGDYNEQFF.

The chain combines TRBV5-1 with TRBJ2-7, with D possibly matching TRBD1 (6 bases). Germline V lookup: CDR1 SGHRS, CDR2 YFSETQ. The CDR3 covers 12 residues. Trimming stripped 3 bases from V and 6 bases from J, with 10 bases between. The CDR3 DNA reads TGCGCCAGCAGCTCAACAGGGTCCGAGCAGTACTTC. Encoded protein: CASSSTGSEQYF. The full variable domain, in which reference TRBV5-1 and TRBJ2-7 provide the parts outside the CDR3, is KAGVTQTPRYLIKTRGQQVTLSCSPISGHRSVSWYQQTPGQGLQFLFEYFSETQRNKGNFPGRFSGRQFSNSRSEMNVSTLELGDSALYLCASSSTGSEQYFGPGTRLTVT.

The V gene is TRBV6-5, the J gene TRBJ1-2, with D tentatively TRBD1 (6 bases). Between the trimmed V and J ends, which lost 7 bases and 2 bases, there was a span of 17 bases. The CDR3 is made up of 15 amino acids. Germline lookup yields CDR1 MNHEY and CDR2 SVGAGI. CDR3: CASIGGGRENYGYTF. As DNA, the CDR3 is TGTGCCAGCATAGGGGGGGGAAGAGAAAACTATGGCTACACCTTC.

In its sample, this clone was seen once. The J gene is TRBJ1-5, the V gene TRBV6-1; TRBD1 aligns across 9 bases. V was clipped by 5 bases and J by 6 bases; unmatched bases: 5. CDR1 MNHNS and CDR2 SASEGT come from the germline V gene. This CDR3 has 14 residues. This CDR3 is CASSWTGAAQPQHF. The DNA of the CDR3 is TGTGCCAGCAGTTGGACAGGGGCAGCTCAGCCCCAGCATTTT.

The chain couples TRBV4-1 to TRBJ2-7; 7 positions agree with TRBD2. This CDR3 comprises 13 residues. The germline V gene has CDR1 MGHRA and CDR2 YSYEKL. The J segment lost 1 base and the V segment lost 6 bases, leaving 3 bases of the junction unmatched. The chain's CDR3 is CASSREASYEQYF. CDR3 nucleotides: TGCGCCAGCAGTCGGGAGGCTTCCTACGAGCAGTACTTC.

The chain combines TRBV13 with TRBJ2-1; a possible D gene is TRBD1 (6 bases). The CDR3 is 15 amino acids. Germline-derived CDR1 and CDR2 are PRHDT and FYEKMQ (reference sequence). Trimming pared 5 bases from V and 8 bases from J, leaving 19 bases between. CDR3: CASSEGDTGRHEQFF. The CDR3 coding sequence is TGTGCCAGCAGCGAAGGGGACACAGGACGACATGAGCAGTTCTTC.

The V gene is TRBV28, the J gene TRBJ1-2, with 8 bases identical to TRBD1. The CDR3 is made up of 16 amino acids. Germline assignment: CDR1 MDHEN and CDR2 SYDVKM. The J segment lost 0 bases and the V segment lost 4 bases, leaving 7 bases of the junction unmatched. The CDR3, as DNA: TGTGCCAGCAGTTCCCAAATGACAGGGGCTAACTATGGCTACACCTTC. It is translated as CASSSQMTGANYGYTF.

The chain carries TRBV29-1 and TRBJ1-4; 11 nucleotides line up with TRBD1. The CDR3 has 15 amino acids. Germline V gene sequence: CDR1 SQVTM, CDR2 ANQGSEA. V lost 5 bases and J lost 7; bases outside the gene matches: 9. Written as DNA, the CDR3 is TGCAGCGTTTCTCCTCCGGGGACAGGGGGTGAAAAACTGTTTTTT. Translating it yields CSVSPPGTGGEKLFF.

This rearrangement joins TRBV2 to TRBJ2-7; TRBD2 matches 10 bases. Trimming removed 0 bases from V and 0 bases from J; junction bases left unmatched: 5. Germline CDR1 and CDR2: SNHLY and FYNNEI. The CDR3 is 17 amino acids. The CDR3 spells CASSEALLAGNSYEQYF. The DNA for the CDR3 is TGTGCCAGCAGTGAAGCTTTACTAGCGGGGAACTCCTACGAGCAGTACTTC.

This chain links TRBV7-8 with TRBJ2-7, with 8 bases matching TRBD2. V shed 0 bases and J 3 bases; nucleotides not matched to a gene: 1. Germline CDR1 and CDR2: SGHVS and FQNEAQ. The CDR3 contains 14 residues. The CDR3 here is CASSLASGIYEQYF. CDR3 in DNA: TGTGCCAGCAGCTTAGCTAGCGGGATCTACGAGCAGTACTTC.

CDR3 nucleotides: TGTGCCAGCAGAACCGACAGGGCCAACTACGAGCAGTACTTC. Amino acid sequence: CASRTDRANYEQYF. The rearrangement joins TRBV6-5 to TRBJ2-7; 7 nucleotides match TRBD1. V lost 6 bases to trimming and J lost 3 bases; unmatched junction nucleotides: 8. CDR1 and CDR2 from the germline V gene are MNHEY and SVGAGI. This CDR3 region has 14 residues.

V gene TRBV6-4 combines with J gene TRBJ2-2, with TRBD2 identical over 10 bases. This CDR3 is built from 14 residues. Germline V lookup: CDR1 MRHNA, CDR2 SNTAGT. Trimming cost V 5 bases and J 4 bases; bases outside gene matches: 1. The CDR3 DNA follows: TGTGCCAGCAGTAGCGGGGGGGCCACCGGGGAGCTGTTTTTT. Protein product: CASSSGGATGELFF.

The chain uses TRBV28 and TRBJ1-5; D unresolved. Trimming removed 2 bases from V and 6 bases from J, with 20 bases in between. The germline V gene has CDR1 MDHEN and CDR2 SYDVKM. This CDR3 is built from 17 residues. Written as DNA, the CDR3 is TGTGCCAGCAGTTTAAATAGGAGGGTAGGCTCTAGTCAGCCCCAGCATTTT. Translated: CASSLNRRVGSSQPQHF.

This clone was recorded once. The V and J genes are TRBV5-1 and TRBJ2-3; D is perhaps TRBD2 (5 bases). The CDR3 has 18 residues. V lost 0 bases to trimming and J lost 9 bases, with 26 bases between them. CDR1 is SGHRS and CDR2 is YFSETQ in the germline V gene. Here the CDR3 DNA reads TGCGCCAGCAGCTTGGCCGGCCGAAGGACTGCTCGCGTAGACACGCAGTATTTT. Translation gives CASSLAGRRTARVDTQYF.

The table lists this clone with a count of one. The chain recombines TRBV2 with TRBJ2-7; weak D call: TRBD2 (6 bases). V was trimmed by 4 bases and J by 3 bases, leaving 10 bases between them. CDR1 is SNHLY and CDR2 is FYNNEI in the germline V gene. CDR3 length: 13 residues. CDR3 nucleotide sequence: TGTGCCAGCAGTGTAGCGGACTTCTACGAGCAGTACTTC. Translation: CASSVADFYEQYF.

V gene TRBV19 combines with J gene TRBJ1-6; 7 nucleotides align to TRBD1. The length of the CDR3 is 13 residues. The ends lost 6 bases at V and 7 bases at J; junction bases unmatched: 3. Germline V gene sequence: CDR1 LNHDA, CDR2 SQIVND (reference sequence). The CDR3 coding sequence is TGTGCCAGTAGCTGGGACAGCAATTCACCCCTCCACTTT. This encodes CASSWDSNSPLHF.

The V call is TRBV6-6, the J call TRBJ1-1, with a possible D match to TRBD1 (5 bases). Germline V gene data show CDR1 as MNHNY and CDR2 as SVGAGI (reference sequence). The V gene lost 2 bases and the J gene lost 4 bases, with 11 bases spanning the gap. CDR3 length: 14 residues. CDR3 region: CASSYPDQGTEAFF. In DNA, the CDR3 is TGTGCCAGCAGTTACCCCGACCAGGGCACTGAAGCTTTCTTT.

This chain connects TRBV19 to TRBJ2-3; no clear D gene. Looked up from germline, CDR1 is LNHDA and CDR2 is SQIVND (reference sequence). V was pared by 5 bases and J by 6 bases, with 9 bases between. The CDR3 has 12 residues. This CDR3 is CASSRGADTQYF. In DNA form, the CDR3 reads TGTGCCAGTAGTCGCGGTGCGGATACGCAGTATTTT.

This chain joins TRBV20-1 and TRBJ2-3, with D possibly matching TRBD2 (5 bases). CDR3 length: 11 residues. Germline assignment: CDR1 DFQATT and CDR2 SNEGSKA (reference sequence). Trimming left V 2 bases short and J 9 bases short, with 9 bases between. The CDR3 reads CSARQRQTQYF. The CDR3 DNA is TGCAGTGCTAGACAGCGGCAAACGCAGTATTTT.

The rearrangement links TRBV29-1 to TRBJ2-5; 11 nucleotides align to TRBD2. This CDR3 has 15 amino acids. After removal of 4 bases from V and 2 bases from J, the junction contained 6 bases not matched to a gene. Germline-derived CDR1 and CDR2 are SQVTM and ANQGSEA. CDR3 in amino acids: CSVVPGLAAQETQYF. CDR3 bases: TGCAGCGTTGTGCCGGGACTAGCGGCACAAGAGACCCAGTACTTC. The entire variable domain, with the rest obtained from reference TRBV29-1 and TRBJ2-5, is as follows: SAVISQKPSRDICQRGTSLTIQCQVDSQVTMMFWYRQQPGQSLTLIATANQGSEATYESGFVIDKFPISRPNLTFSTLTVSNMSPEDSSIYLCSVVPGLAAQETQYFGPGTRLLVL.

The rearrangement joins TRBV7-6 to TRBJ2-7; 11 bases agree with TRBD2. Germline V lookup: CDR1 SGHVS, CDR2 FNYEAQ. The CDR3 length is 16 residues. Germline trimming cut 5 bases from V and 4 bases from J; bases unmatched to any gene: 10. The CDR3 DNA reads as TGTGCCAGCAGCAAAATCACCGGGACTAGCGGATACGAGCAGTACTTC. Translation gives CASSKITGTSGYEQYF.